This entry features one T cell receptor (beta chain) sequence. Germline V CDR1 and CDR2: SGHRS, YFSETQ. CDR3 size: 13 residues. With 5 bases removed from V and 6 bases from J, the gap between germline ends came to 15 bases. These data belong to a study of cytomegalovirus exposure and HLA in healthy donors. Profiling relied on immunoSEQ multiplex PCR, and the TCRdb table lists in-frame clones only, not all of them. The profile covers under 150,000 clones, with about 90% appearing a single time and roughly 2% taken by the ten largest. This chain connects TRBV5-1 to TRBJ2-7; a possible D gene is TRBD1 (5 bases). The TCR originated in a woman between 18 and 29 years old in good health and CMV-seronegative. Sequencing was performed on PBMCs. CDR3 nucleotides: TGCGCCAGCAGACAGGACGGGTTTGGCGAGCAGTACTTC. The encoded protein is CASRQDGFGEQYF.